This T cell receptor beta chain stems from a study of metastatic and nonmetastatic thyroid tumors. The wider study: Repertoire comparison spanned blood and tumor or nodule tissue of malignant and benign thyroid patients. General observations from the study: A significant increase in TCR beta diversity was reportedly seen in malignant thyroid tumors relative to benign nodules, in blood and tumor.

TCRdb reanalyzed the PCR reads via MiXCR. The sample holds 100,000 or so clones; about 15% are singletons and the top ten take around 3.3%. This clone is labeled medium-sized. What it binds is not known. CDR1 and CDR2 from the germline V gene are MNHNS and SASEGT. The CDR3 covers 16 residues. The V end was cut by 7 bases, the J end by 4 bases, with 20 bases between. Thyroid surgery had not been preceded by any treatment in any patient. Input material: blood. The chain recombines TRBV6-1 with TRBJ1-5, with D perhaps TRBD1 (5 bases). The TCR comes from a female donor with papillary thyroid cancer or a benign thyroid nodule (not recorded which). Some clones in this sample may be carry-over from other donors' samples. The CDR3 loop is CASTHGVGGGNQPQHF. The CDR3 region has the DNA TGTGCCAGCACCCACGGAGTGGGTGGGGGGAATCAGCCCCAGCATTTT.